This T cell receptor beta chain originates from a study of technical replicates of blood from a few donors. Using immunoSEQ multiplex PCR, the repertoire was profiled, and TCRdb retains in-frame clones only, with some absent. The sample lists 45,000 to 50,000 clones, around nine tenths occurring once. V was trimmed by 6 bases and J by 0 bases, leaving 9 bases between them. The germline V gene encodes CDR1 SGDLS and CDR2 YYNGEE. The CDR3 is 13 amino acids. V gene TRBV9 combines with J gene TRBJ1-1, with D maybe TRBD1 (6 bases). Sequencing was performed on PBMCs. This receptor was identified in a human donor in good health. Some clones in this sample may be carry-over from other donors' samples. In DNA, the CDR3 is TGTGCCAGCACCGACAGGCTGAACACTGAAGCTTTCTTT. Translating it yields CASTDRLNTEAFF. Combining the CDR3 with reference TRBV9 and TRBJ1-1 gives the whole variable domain DSGVTQTPKHLITATGQRVTLRCSPRSGDLSVYWYQQSLDQGLQFLIQYYNGEERAKGNILERFSAQQFPDLHSELNLSSLELGDSALYFCASTDRLNTEAFFGQGTRLTVV.